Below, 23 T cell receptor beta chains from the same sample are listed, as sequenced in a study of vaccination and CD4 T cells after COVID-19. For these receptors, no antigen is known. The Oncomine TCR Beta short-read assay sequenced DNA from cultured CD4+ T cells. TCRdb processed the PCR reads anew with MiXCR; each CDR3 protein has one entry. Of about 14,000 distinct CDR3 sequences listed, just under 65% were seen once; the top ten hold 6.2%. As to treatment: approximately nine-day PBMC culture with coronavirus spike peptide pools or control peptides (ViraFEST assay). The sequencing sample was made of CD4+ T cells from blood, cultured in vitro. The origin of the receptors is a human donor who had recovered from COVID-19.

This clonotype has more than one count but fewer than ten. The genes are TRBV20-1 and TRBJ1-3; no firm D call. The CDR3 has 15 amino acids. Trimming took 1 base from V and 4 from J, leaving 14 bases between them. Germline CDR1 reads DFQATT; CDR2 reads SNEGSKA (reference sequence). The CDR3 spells CSARGGWEEGNTIYF. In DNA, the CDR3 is TGCAGTGCTAGAGGAGGGTGGGAAGAGGGAAACACCATATATTTT.

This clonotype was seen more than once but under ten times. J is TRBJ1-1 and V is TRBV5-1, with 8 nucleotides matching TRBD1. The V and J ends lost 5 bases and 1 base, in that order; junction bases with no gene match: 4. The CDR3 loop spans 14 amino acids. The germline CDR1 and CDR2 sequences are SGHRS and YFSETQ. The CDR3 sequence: CASSLDRGNTEAFF. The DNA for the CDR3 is TGCGCCAGCAGTCTTGACAGGGGGAACACTGAAGCTTTCTTT.

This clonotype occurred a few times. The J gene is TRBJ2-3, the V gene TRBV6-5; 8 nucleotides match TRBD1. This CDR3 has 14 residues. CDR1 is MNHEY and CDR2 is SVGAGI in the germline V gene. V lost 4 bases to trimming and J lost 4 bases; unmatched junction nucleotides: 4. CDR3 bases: TGTGCCAGCAGTTCGGACAGGGCGGCAGATACGCAGTATTTT. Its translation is CASSSDRAADTQYF.

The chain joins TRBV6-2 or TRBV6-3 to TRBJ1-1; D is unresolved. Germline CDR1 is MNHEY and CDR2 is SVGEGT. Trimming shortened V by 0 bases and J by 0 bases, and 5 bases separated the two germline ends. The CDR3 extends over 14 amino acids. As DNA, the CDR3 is TGTGCCAGCAGTTACTCCCCAGTGAACACTGAAGCTTTCTTT. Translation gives CASSYSPVNTEAFF.

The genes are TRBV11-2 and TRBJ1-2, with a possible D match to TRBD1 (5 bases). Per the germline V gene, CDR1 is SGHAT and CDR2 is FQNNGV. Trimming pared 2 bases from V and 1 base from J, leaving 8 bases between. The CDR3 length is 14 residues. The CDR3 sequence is CASSLQGGNYGYTF. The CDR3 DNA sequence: TGTGCCAGCAGCTTACAGGGAGGTAACTATGGCTACACCTTC. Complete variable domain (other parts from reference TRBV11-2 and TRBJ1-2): EAGVAQSPRYKIIEKRQSVAFWCNPISGHATLYWYQQILGQGPKLLIQFQNNGVVDDSQLPKDRFSAERLKGVDSTLKIQPAKLEDSAVYLCASSLQGGNYGYTFGSGTRLTVV.

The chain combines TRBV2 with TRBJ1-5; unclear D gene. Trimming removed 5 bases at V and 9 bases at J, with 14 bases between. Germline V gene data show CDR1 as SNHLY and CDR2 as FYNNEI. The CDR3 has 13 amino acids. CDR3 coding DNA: TGTGCCAGCAGTAGTACGGTAGTTAGGCCCCAGCATTTT. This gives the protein CASSSTVVRPQHF.

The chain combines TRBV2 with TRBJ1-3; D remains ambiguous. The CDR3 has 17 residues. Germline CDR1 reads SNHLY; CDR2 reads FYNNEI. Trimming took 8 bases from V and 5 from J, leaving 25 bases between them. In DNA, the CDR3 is TGTGCCAGCTATTGGGAGGGATCTCCCTCAGGAAGAAACACCATATATTTT. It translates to CASYWEGSPSGRNTIYF. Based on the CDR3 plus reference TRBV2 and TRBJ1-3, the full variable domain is EPEVTQTPSHQVTQMGQEVILRCVPISNHLYFYWYRQILGQKVEFLVSFYNNEISEKSEIFDDQFSVERPDGSNFTLKIRSTKLEDSAMYFCASYWEGSPSGRNTIYFGEGSWLTVV.

The DNA for the CDR3 is TGTGCCAGCAGTTTCTCTCGAACTGAAGCTTTCTTT. Translation gives CASSFSRTEAFF. The chain links TRBV12-3 or TRBV12-4 to TRBJ1-1; D gene ambiguous. The CDR3 sequence is 12 residues long. V was pared by 3 bases and J by 5 bases, with 7 bases between.

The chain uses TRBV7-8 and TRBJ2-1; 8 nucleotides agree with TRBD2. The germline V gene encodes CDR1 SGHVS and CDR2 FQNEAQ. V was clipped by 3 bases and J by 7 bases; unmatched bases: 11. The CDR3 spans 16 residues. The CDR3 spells CASSFRQREMGNEQFF. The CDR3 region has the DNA TGTGCCAGCAGCTTCAGACAGCGGGAGATGGGGAATGAGCAGTTCTTC.

The CDR3 loop reads CASSFPRESTGELFF. CDR3 nucleotide sequence: TGCGCCAGCAGCTTCCCACGGGAGAGCACCGGGGAGCTGTTTTTT. The chain couples TRBV5-1 to TRBJ2-2; TRBD2 is a possible D gene (6 bases). The CDR3 contains 15 residues. The germline CDR1 and CDR2 sequences are SGHRS and YFSETQ. V was cut by 2 bases and J by 4 bases, with 12 bases left in between.

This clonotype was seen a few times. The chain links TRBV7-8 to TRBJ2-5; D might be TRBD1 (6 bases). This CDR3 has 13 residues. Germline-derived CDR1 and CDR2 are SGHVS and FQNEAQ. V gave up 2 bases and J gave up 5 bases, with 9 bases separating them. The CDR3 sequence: CASSLHRDETQYF. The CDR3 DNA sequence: TGTGCCAGCAGCTTACACAGGGACGAGACCCAGTACTTC.

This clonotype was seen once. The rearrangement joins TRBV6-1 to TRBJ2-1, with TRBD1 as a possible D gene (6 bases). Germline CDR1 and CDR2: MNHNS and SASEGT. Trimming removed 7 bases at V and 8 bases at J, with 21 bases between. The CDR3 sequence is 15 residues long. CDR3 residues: CASTHARGSGDEQFF. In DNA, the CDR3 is TGTGCCAGCACCCACGCTAGGGGGAGTGGCGATGAGCAGTTCTTC.

As DNA, the CDR3 is TGTGCCAGCAGCATCGGACTAGCGGGATCCGATACGCAGTATTTT. Protein: CASSIGLAGSDTQYF. The chain is built from TRBV12-3 or TRBV12-4 and TRBJ2-3, with 12 bases fitting TRBD2. This CDR3 is 15 amino acids long. Germline trimming cut 6 bases from V and 6 bases from J; bases unmatched to any gene: 7.

In DNA, the CDR3 is TGTGCCAGCAGGAGCGGGAGGGCCCCGGACAATGAGCAGTTCTTC. Translation gives CASRSGRAPDNEQFF. This chain connects TRBV6-2 or TRBV6-3 to TRBJ2-1; 10 bases map to TRBD2. V shed 6 bases, J shed 5 bases, and the junction held 7 bases outside the gene matches. Germline V CDR1 and CDR2: MNHEY, SVGEGT. The CDR3 has 15 amino acids.

CDR3 bases: TGTGCCACCAGTAGGCTAGCGGGAGGGAAGTTCTTC. Residues: CATSRLAGGKFF. This chain connects TRBV24-1 to TRBJ2-1; 12 nucleotides agree with TRBD2. V lost 6 bases and J lost 14; bases outside the gene matches: 4. Germline assignment: CDR1 KGHDR and CDR2 SFDVKD. The length of the CDR3 is 12 residues.

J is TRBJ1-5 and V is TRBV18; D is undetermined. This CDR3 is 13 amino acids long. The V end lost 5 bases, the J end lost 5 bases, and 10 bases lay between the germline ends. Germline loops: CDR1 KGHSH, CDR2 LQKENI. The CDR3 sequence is CASSTLGDQPQHF. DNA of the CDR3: TGTGCCAGCTCAACGTTGGGTGATCAGCCCCAGCATTTT. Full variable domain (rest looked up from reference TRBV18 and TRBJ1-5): NAGVMQNPRHLVRRRGQEARLRCSPMKGHSHVYWYRQLPEEGLKFMVYLQKENIIDESGMPKERFSAEFPKEGPSILRIQQVVRGDSAAYFCASSTLGDQPQHFGDGTRLSIL.

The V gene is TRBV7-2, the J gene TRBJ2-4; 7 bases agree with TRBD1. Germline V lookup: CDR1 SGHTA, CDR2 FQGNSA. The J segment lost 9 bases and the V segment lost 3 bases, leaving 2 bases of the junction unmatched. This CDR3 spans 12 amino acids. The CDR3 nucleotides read TGTGCCAGCAGCTTCAGGGGGAGCATTCAGTACTTC. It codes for CASSFRGSIQYF.

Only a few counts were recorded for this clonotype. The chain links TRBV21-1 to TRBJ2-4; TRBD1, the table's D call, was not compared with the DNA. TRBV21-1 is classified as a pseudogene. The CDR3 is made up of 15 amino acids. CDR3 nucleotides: TGTGCCAGCAGCCTCCACCGGGACAGGGAGGACATTCAGTACTTC. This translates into CASSLHRDREDIQYF.

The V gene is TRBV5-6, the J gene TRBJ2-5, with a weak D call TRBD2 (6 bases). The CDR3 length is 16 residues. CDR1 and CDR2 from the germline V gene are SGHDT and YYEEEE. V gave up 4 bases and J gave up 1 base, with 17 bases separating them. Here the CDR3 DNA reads TGTGCCAGCAGCCTGGACTACCTCTACACCCAAGAGACCCAGTACTTC. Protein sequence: CASSLDYLYTQETQYF.

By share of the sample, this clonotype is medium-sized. The CDR3 reads CASSLHPTVKAFF. The CDR3 DNA sequence: TGTGCCAGCAGTTTGCACCCGACCGTGAAAGCTTTCTTT. This rearrangement joins TRBV12-3 or TRBV12-4 to TRBJ1-1; no clear D. The CDR3 extends over 13 amino acids. V gave up 3 bases and J gave up 9 bases, with 14 bases separating them.

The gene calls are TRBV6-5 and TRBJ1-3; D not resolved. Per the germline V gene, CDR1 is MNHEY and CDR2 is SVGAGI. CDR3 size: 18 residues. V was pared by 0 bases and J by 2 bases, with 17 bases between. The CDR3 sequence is CASSYSISLPTAGNTIYF. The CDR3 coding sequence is TGTGCCAGCAGTTACTCGATTAGCCTTCCAACCGCTGGAAACACCATATATTTT.

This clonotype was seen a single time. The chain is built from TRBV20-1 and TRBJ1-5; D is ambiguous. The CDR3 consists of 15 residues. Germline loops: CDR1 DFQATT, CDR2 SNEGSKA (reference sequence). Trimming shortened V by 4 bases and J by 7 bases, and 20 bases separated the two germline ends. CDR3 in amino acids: CSATLTIGKLQPQHF. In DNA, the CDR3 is TGCAGTGCTACACTTACGATTGGGAAATTACAGCCCCAGCATTTT.

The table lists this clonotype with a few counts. As DNA, the CDR3 is TGTGCCAGTGCCGGGACAGGGCCACTTTGGGGAAATCAGCCCCAGCATTTT. Its translation is CASAGTGPLWGNQPQHF. The gene calls are TRBV19 and TRBJ1-5; 9 bases match TRBD1. The junction had 15 bases not matched to a gene; V was cut back by 8 bases and J by 4 bases. Germline V gene sequence: CDR1 LNHDA, CDR2 SQIVND (reference sequence). This CDR3 is built from 17 residues.